The 27 T cell receptor beta chains reported below all come from one sample, sequenced in a study of blood T cells in healthy people across ages. It was with a sample-barcoded 5' primer and a J-beta primer mix that a second PCR of roughly 7 to 12 cycles was run. TCRdb reprocessed the 5' RACE reads with MiXCR, giving one entry per CDR3 protein. This sample has hundreds of thousands of distinct CDR3 sequences, with around 25% found just once. These data were also reused for a study on T cells of mothers and their children.

Sequencing was carried out using blood. The receptors originated from a boy aged 10-17 years in good health.

In nucleotides, the CDR3 is TGTGCCAGCAGAGAAGGACAGGGGAAGAGAGAGACCCAGTACTTC. Protein: CASREGQGKRETQYF. The rearrangement joins TRBV6-6 to TRBJ2-1; 9 bases map to TRBD1. The end of the DNA is better explained by TRBJ2-5, so the J call may be wrong. CDR3 length equals 15 residues. Germline CDR1 reads MNHNY; CDR2 reads SVGAGI (reference sequence).

This chain uses TRBV3-1 with TRBJ1-2, with 8 bases lining up with TRBD1. Per germline, CDR1 LGHDT and CDR2 YNNKEL (reference sequence). Unmatched junction bases numbered 9, after V lost 0 bases and J lost 6 bases. CDR3 length equals 16 residues. The CDR3 DNA reads as TGTGCCAGCAGCCAAGACTGGGCCAGGGGGCTAAATGGCTACACCTTC. This translates into CASSQDWARGLNGYTF.

This chain connects TRBV7-2 to TRBJ2-7, with 8 bases that match TRBD2. From germline, CDR1 is SGHTA and CDR2 FQGNSA. This CDR3 is built from 15 residues. V lost 3 bases to trimming and J lost 2 bases; unmatched junction nucleotides: 6. The CDR3 nucleotides read TGTGCCAGCAGCTTCGGTACGGGGGGGACCTACGAGCAGTACTTC. It yields the protein CASSFGTGGTYEQYF.

This clonotype showed up just a few times. This chain links TRBV9 with TRBJ1-2; a weak D match, TRBD1 (5 bases). In germline, CDR1 is SGDLS, CDR2 YYNGEE. Trimming shortened V by 0 bases and J by 2 bases, and 11 bases separated the two germline ends. The CDR3 length is 15 residues. The CDR3 is CASSVEGSANYGYTF. Here the CDR3 DNA reads TGTGCCAGCAGCGTAGAGGGGAGCGCAAACTATGGCTACACCTTC. The variable domain in full, with the rest retrieved from reference TRBV9 and TRBJ1-2, is DSGVTQTPKHLITATGQRVTLRCSPRSGDLSVYWYQQSLDQGLQFLIQYYNGEERAKGNILERFSAQQFPDLHSELNLSSLELGDSALYFCASSVEGSANYGYTFGSGTRLTVV.

The genes are TRBV25-1 and TRBJ2-3; 9 bases are a match to TRBD1. Trimming removed 2 bases from V and 9 bases from J; junction bases left unmatched: 0. This CDR3 region has 12 residues. Germline V gives CDR1 MGHDK, CDR2 SYGVNS. The chain's CDR3 is CASSEGQGTQYF. CDR3 nucleotides: TGTGCCAGCAGTGAAGGACAGGGGACGCAGTATTTT.

This clonotype was counted a few times. This rearrangement joins TRBV18 to TRBJ2-5, with TRBD1 matching over 12 bases. The end of the DNA aligns better with TRBJ2-7, so the J call may be wrong. Germline lookup yields CDR1 KGHSH and CDR2 LQKENI. The length of the CDR3 is 15 residues. The chain's CDR3 is CASSPRGTGGFEQYF. The CDR3 region has the DNA TGTGCCAGCTCACCGCGTGGGACAGGGGGCTTCGAGCAGTACTTC.

The CDR3, as DNA: TGTGCCAGCAGTCCCGAGGGGGGACAGGGTAGTTCCGAGCAGTACTTC. Protein product: CASSPEGGQGSSEQYF. The chain combines TRBV6-1 with TRBJ2-7, with 9 bases matching TRBD1. V dropped 5 bases and J dropped 6; count of bases not matched to a gene: 14. Germline CDR1 MNHNS, CDR2 SASEGT. The length of the CDR3 is 16 residues.

This clonotype was observed at least ten times. The rearrangement joins TRBV9 to TRBJ2-5, with TRBD2 identical over 10 bases. The length of the CDR3 is 16 residues. The germline gives CDR1 SGDLS, CDR2 YYNGEE. The V and J ends lost 3 bases and 2 bases, in that order; junction bases with no gene match: 7. CDR3: CASSETAGGTQETQYF. DNA for the CDR3: TGTGCCAGCAGCGAGACAGCGGGGGGGACACAAGAGACCCAGTACTTC.

J is TRBJ2-5 and V is TRBV27, with D possibly being TRBD1 (6 bases). The ends were cut back, 8 bases at V and 0 bases at J, with 13 bases in the middle. The CDR3 sequence is 14 residues long. Germline V lookup: CDR1 MNHEY, CDR2 SMNVEV (reference sequence). The CDR3 nucleotides read TGTGCCAGCCGACCCACAGGGAACCAAGAGACCCAGTACTTC. Translated: CASRPTGNQETQYF.

In its sample, this clonotype was seen a few times. The V gene is TRBV28, the J gene TRBJ2-7; 12 bases map to TRBD2. Germline values: CDR1 MDHEN, CDR2 SYDVKM. V lost 5 bases and J lost 3; bases outside the gene matches: 5. The CDR3 length is 15 residues. In DNA, the CDR3 is TGTGCCAGCAGTGGGCTAGCGGGAGGGTTCTACGAGCAGTACTTC. Protein sequence: CASSGLAGGFYEQYF.

In its sample, this clonotype was seen a few times. The V and J genes are TRBV28 and TRBJ2-7; 7 bases fit TRBD2. The V gene end was trimmed by 3 bases and the J gene end by 0 bases; junction bases not matched to a gene: 8. The germline CDR1 and CDR2 sequences are MDHEN and SYDVKM. The CDR3 is 16 residues long. CDR3 sequence: CASSFGSLAVSYEQYF. CDR3 in DNA: TGTGCCAGCAGTTTCGGGAGCCTAGCGGTCTCCTACGAGCAGTACTTC.

In its sample, this clonotype was seen once. The rearrangement links TRBV5-1 to TRBJ2-2, with D possibly matching TRBD1 (6 bases). This CDR3 is built from 16 residues. Germline-derived CDR1 and CDR2 are SGHRS and YFSETQ. V shed 3 bases and J shed 1 base, with 13 bases lying between them. CDR3 bases: TGCGCCAGCAGCTCCGAGACAGGACAGAACACCGGGGAGCTGTTTTTT. Translation gives CASSSETGQNTGELFF.

In its sample, this clonotype was seen a few times. The chain links TRBV7-2 to TRBJ1-1; no clear D. This CDR3 comprises 15 residues. Per germline, CDR1 SGHTA and CDR2 FQGNSA. V lost 1 base and J 4 bases, leaving 13 bases between the germline ends. The CDR3 DNA reads as TGTGCCAGCAGCTTAGTCCGGGGTGCGGGCACTGAAGCTTTCTTT. Encoded protein: CASSLVRGAGTEAFF. The complete variable domain, with remaining parts taken from reference TRBV7-2 and TRBJ1-1, reads GAGVSQSPSNKVTEKGKDVELRCDPISGHTALYWYRQSLGQGLEFLIYFQGNSAPDKSGLPSDRFSAERTGGSVSTLTIQRTQQEDSAVYLCASSLVRGAGTEAFFGQGTRLTVV.

This clonotype was recorded a few times. The chain combines TRBV6-6 with TRBJ2-5; TRBD2 aligns across 8 bases. The DNA end favors TRBJ2-1, so the J call may be wrong. The CDR3 is 13 residues long. The germline V gene encodes CDR1 MNHNY and CDR2 SVGAGI (reference sequence). CDR3 in amino acids: CASSSTSVDEQFF. The CDR3 bases are TGTGCCAGCAGTTCGACTAGCGTTGATGAGCAGTTCTTC.

The J gene is TRBJ2-7, the V gene TRBV20-1; the D gene is possibly TRBD1 (5 bases). V dropped 0 bases and J dropped 0 bases, with 9 bases sitting between them. CDR1 is DFQATT and CDR2 is SNEGSKA in the germline V gene (reference sequence). The CDR3 extends over 14 amino acids. The CDR3 DNA sequence: TGCAGTGCTAGAGATCAGGGCAGCTCCTACGAGCAGTACTTC. The encoded protein is CSARDQGSSYEQYF.

The chain is built from TRBV12-3 or TRBV12-4 and TRBJ1-2; TRBD1 matches 8 bases. Germline trimming cut 3 bases from V and 7 bases from J; bases unmatched to any gene: 7. The CDR3 is 14 amino acids. DNA for the CDR3: TGTGCCAGCAGTTTGCCAGGGGGCGGAACTGGCTACACCTTC. Protein sequence: CASSLPGGGTGYTF.

On this clonotype: Its ends do not fully match the called genes, so a read error is possible. The V and J genes are TRBV7-2 and TRBJ2-4; maybe TRBD1 (5 bases). Germline values: CDR1 SGHTA, CDR2 FQGNSA. There are 15 residues in the CDR3. DNA for the CDR3: TGTGCCGGCAGCTTAAGGCCAGGGGCCAAAAACATTCAGTACTTC. Translating it yields CAGSLRPGAKNIQYF.

The V and J genes are TRBV29-1 and TRBJ2-6; D remains unclear. The length of the CDR3 is 14 residues. The V gene lost 2 bases and the J gene lost 1 base, with 6 bases spanning the gap. Germline V gene lookup returns CDR1 SQVTM and CDR2 ANQGSEA. For the CDR3, the DNA is TGCAGCGTTGAAAAGGGATCTGGGGCCAACGTCCTGACTTTC. Translation gives CSVEKGSGANVLTF.

This clonotype was picked up a small number of times. This sequence joins TRBV4-1 and TRBJ2-1; no clear D gene. The CDR3 totals 14 residues. In germline, CDR1 is MGHRA, CDR2 YSYEKL. V lost 2 bases and J 10 bases, leaving 15 bases between the germline ends. CDR3 coding DNA: TGCGCCAGCAGCCAAACAGACCGAAGGAACGAGCAGTTCTTC. Protein sequence: CASSQTDRRNEQFF.

This chain joins TRBV12-3 or TRBV12-4 and TRBJ2-1; TRBD2 matches 9 bases. Trimming took 3 bases from V and 4 from J; bases not matched to a gene: 4. The CDR3 has 15 residues. CDR3 nucleotides: TGTGCCAGCAGTTTTCAGGCGGGAGGGTACAATGAGCAGTTCTTC. Protein sequence: CASSFQAGGYNEQFF.

The V gene is TRBV5-1, the J gene TRBJ2-5; D is perhaps TRBD2 (6 bases). Near its end, the DNA agrees better with TRBJ2-7, so the J call may be wrong. This CDR3 has 15 amino acids. Germline V gene lookup returns CDR1 SGHRS and CDR2 YFSETQ. As DNA, the CDR3 is TGCGCCAGCAGCCACGCTTCCGGGGGTTCCTACGAGCAGTACTTC. It translates to CASSHASGGSYEQYF.

The chain has TRBV7-2 and TRBJ2-4; 7 bases fit TRBD1. Germline V gene sequence: CDR1 SGHTA, CDR2 FQGNSA. Germline trimming cut 6 bases from V and 1 base from J; bases unmatched to any gene: 6. This CDR3 has 15 amino acids. CDR3 nucleotide sequence: TGTGCCAGCAGATTTACAGGGGATGCCAAAAACATTCAGTACTTC. It encodes CASRFTGDAKNIQYF.

As regards this clonotype: In this CDR3 the conserved last residue, phenylalanine or tryptophan, is missing, so a read error is likely. J is TRBJ1-4 and V is TRBV10-3; possible D gene TRBD1, 5 bases. The CDR3 runs to 16 residues. Germline V gene data show CDR1 as ENHRY and CDR2 as SYGVKD. Between the trimmed V and J ends, which lost 3 bases and 0 bases, there was a span of 11 bases. The CDR3 coding sequence is TGTGCCATCAGTGACCTCGGGGGGACAACTAATGAAAAACTGTTTTCT. The encoded protein is CAISDLGGTTNEKLFS.

The CDR3 sequence is CSARVAGTLNTEAFF. The DNA of the CDR3 is TGCAGTGCTAGAGTGGCCGGGACGTTAAACACTGAAGCTTTCTTT. The chain uses TRBV20-1 and TRBJ1-1, with D perhaps matching TRBD1 (5 bases). Germline V gene lookup returns CDR1 DFQATT and CDR2 SNEGSKA (reference sequence). The CDR3 has 15 residues. V was clipped by 1 base and J by 2 bases, with 14 bases between them.

This clonotype has just a few counts. The chain has TRBV5-6 and TRBJ2-5; the D call may be TRBD1 or TRBD2 (6 bases each). Per the germline V gene, CDR1 is SGHDT and CDR2 is YYEEEE. V shed 7 bases and J shed 4 bases, with 14 bases lying between them. The length of the CDR3 is 13 residues. The CDR3 spells CASLRGDGETQYF. CDR3 DNA: TGTGCCAGCCTTAGGGGGGACGGAGAGACCCAGTACTTC.

The chain is built from TRBV5-5 and TRBJ2-1; perhaps TRBD1 as D (6 bases). The CDR3 runs 18 residues. The V gene's germline CDR1 is SGHKS and CDR2 YYEKEE (reference sequence). Trimming removed 0 bases at V and 2 bases at J, with 18 bases between. The CDR3 region has the DNA TGTGCCAGCAGCTTGGAGTGGAGAACAGGGTTGACCTACAATGAGCAGTTCTTC. Translating gives CASSLEWRTGLTYNEQFF. Complete variable domain (other parts from reference TRBV5-5 and TRBJ2-1): DAGVTQSPTHLIKTRGQQVTLRCSPISGHKSVSWYQQVLGQGPQFIFQYYEKEERGRGNFPDRFSARQFPNYSSELNVNALLLGDSALYLCASSLEWRTGLTYNEQFFGPGTRLTVL.

The chain joins TRBV29-1 to TRBJ2-7; TRBD1 aligns across 8 bases. This CDR3 contains 14 residues. The germline CDR1 and CDR2 sequences are SQVTM and ANQGSEA. V lost 8 bases to trimming and J lost 2 bases; unmatched junction nucleotides: 11. CDR3 region: CSPSGQGIPYEQYF. CDR3 in DNA: TGCAGCCCCTCCGGACAGGGAATTCCCTACGAGCAGTACTTC.